These T cell receptor beta chains were read from a single sample in a study of shared clonotypes between healthy human individuals. Method: immunoSEQ multiplex PCR; TCRdb's copy keeps in-frame clones and lacks some. The table lists more than 2 million clones, around 95% of them singletons. Sequencing input: naive CD4+ T cells sorted from blood. These receptors were taken from a man between 18 and 35 years old in good health. The CDR3 runs from the conserved cysteine through the conserved F or W. D genes are given only for firm matches. Rows give clone size only sometimes, using once, few, many, or a class for an expanded clone.

D gene: NA
J gene: TRBJ2-7
clone size: NA
V gene: TRBV6-1
CDR3 DNA: TGTGCCAGCAGTGAACTCCCTAACGAGCAGTACTTC
CDR3 protein: CASSELPNEQYF

D gene: NA
J gene: TRBJ1-3
clone size: NA
V gene: TRBV18
CDR3 DNA: TGTGCCAGCTCACCGTGGGACGTCTCTGGAAACACCATATATTTT
CDR3 protein: CASSPWDVSGNTIYF

D gene: NA
J gene: TRBJ2-5
clone size: NA
V gene: TRBV6-6
CDR3 DNA: TGTGCCAGCAGTTACTCGTATGAGACCCAGTACTTC
CDR3 protein: CASSYSYETQYF

D gene: NA
J gene: TRBJ2-7
clone size: NA
V gene: TRBV29-1
CDR3 DNA: TGCAGCGTTGAGGGCCATTCGACCGAGCAGTACTTC
CDR3 protein: CSVEGHSTEQYF

D gene: TRBD2
J gene: TRBJ2-7
clone size: NA
V gene: TRBV29-1
CDR3 DNA: TGCAGCGCAAGCGGGAGTCATATCTACGAGCAGTACTTC
CDR3 protein: CSASGSHIYEQYF

D gene: NA
J gene: TRBJ1-1
clone size: NA
V gene: TRBV6-5
CDR3 DNA: TGTGCCATCATATCCCGGTGGGGTGAAGCTTTCTTT
CDR3 protein: CAIISRWGEAFF

D gene: NA
J gene: TRBJ1-6
clone size: NA
V gene: TRBV11-3
CDR3 DNA: TGTGCCAGCAGCTTGCAGGGGAGTTCACCCCTCCACTTT
CDR3 protein: CASSLQGSSPLHF

D gene: NA
J gene: TRBJ2-7
clone size: NA
V gene: TRBV20-1
CDR3 DNA: TGCAGTGCGATCGGGGGCTACGAGCAGTACTTC
CDR3 protein: CSAIGGYEQYF

D gene: NA
J gene: TRBJ2-7
clone size: NA
V gene: TRBV6-4
CDR3 DNA: TGTGCCAGCAGTGACTGGGCAGGAATAACCTCCTACGAGCAGTACTTC
CDR3 protein: CASSDWAGITSYEQYF

D gene: NA
J gene: TRBJ1-1
clone size: NA
V gene: TRBV4-1
CDR3 DNA: TGCGCCAGCAGCCAAGATCGTCTGGTTTCTGAAGCTTTCTTT
CDR3 protein: CASSQDRLVSEAFF

D gene: NA
J gene: TRBJ2-7
clone size: NA
V gene: TRBV4-1
CDR3 DNA: TGCGCCAGCAGCCCCCAGGGCGGGTCAGCCGCGCAGTACTTC
CDR3 protein: CASSPQGGSAAQYF

D gene: NA
J gene: TRBJ1-1
clone size: NA
V gene: TRBV6-6
CDR3 DNA: TGTGCCAGCAGTTACTCGCGGGGCTCGAACACTGAAGCTTTCTTT
CDR3 protein: CASSYSRGSNTEAFF

D gene: NA
J gene: TRBJ2-7
clone size: NA
V gene: TRBV27
CDR3 DNA: TGTGCCAGCAGTGCAGGGGCAGGGCAATCGGTGACCTACGAGCAGTACTTC
CDR3 protein: CASSAGAGQSVTYEQYF

D gene: TRBD2
J gene: TRBJ2-5
clone size: NA
V gene: TRBV7-6
CDR3 DNA: TGTGCCAGCAGCCCGAGACGACTAGCGGGAGCAGAGACCCAGTACTTC
CDR3 protein: CASSPRRLAGAETQYF

D gene: NA
J gene: TRBJ1-2
clone size: NA
V gene: TRBV10-2
CDR3 DNA: TGCGCCAGCTTTCAAGCTAACTATGGCTACACCTTC
CDR3 protein: CASFQANYGYTF

D gene: NA
J gene: TRBJ1-2
clone size: NA
V gene: TRBV10-3
CDR3 DNA: TGTGCCATCAGTCCGGACGGAGACTATGGCTACACCTTC
CDR3 protein: CAISPDGDYGYTF

D gene: NA
J gene: TRBJ1-6
clone size: NA
V gene: TRBV7-9
CDR3 DNA: TGTGCCAGCAGCCTCAGGTTATCAGACTCCTATAATTCACCCCTCCACTTT
CDR3 protein: CASSLRLSDSYNSPLHF

D gene: NA
J gene: TRBJ2-7
clone size: NA
V gene: TRBV6-5
CDR3 DNA: TGTGCCAGCAGTAAACAGGGATACGAGCAGTACTTC
CDR3 protein: CASSKQGYEQYF

D gene: NA
J gene: TRBJ2-7
clone size: NA
V gene: TRBV6-6
CDR3 DNA: TGTGCCAGCAGTCCCGGACACCGCGAGCAGTACTTC
CDR3 protein: CASSPGHREQYF

D gene: NA
J gene: TRBJ1-2
clone size: few
V gene: TRBV6-1
CDR3 DNA: TGTGCCAGCAGTGAAGGGACGGCAGGGCTAGGCTACACCTTC
CDR3 protein: CASSEGTAGLGYTF

D gene: TRBD1
J gene: TRBJ2-7
clone size: NA
V gene: TRBV7-9
CDR3 DNA: TGTGCCAGCAGCTTAGAGGGACAGTTCTACGAGCAGTACTTC
CDR3 protein: CASSLEGQFYEQYF

D gene: TRBD1
J gene: TRBJ2-7
clone size: NA
V gene: TRBV6-6
CDR3 DNA: TGTGCCAGACAGGGGGCAACGAACTTC
CDR3 protein: CARQGATNF

D gene: NA
J gene: TRBJ2-1
clone size: NA
V gene: TRBV6-6
CDR3 DNA: TGTGCCAGCAGCCAGGACCCGTACAATGAGCAGTTCTTC
CDR3 protein: CASSQDPYNEQFF

D gene: NA
J gene: TRBJ1-5
clone size: NA
V gene: TRBV25-1
CDR3 DNA: TGTGCCAGCAGTGAAACTGGGAAACAGCCCCAGCATTTT
CDR3 protein: CASSETGKQPQHF

D gene: TRBD1
J gene: TRBJ1-5
clone size: once
V gene: TRBV9
CDR3 DNA: TGTGCCAGCAGCGCAGGGGGCGGTGGCAATCAGCCCCAGCATTTT
CDR3 protein: CASSAGGGGNQPQHF

D gene: TRBD1
J gene: TRBJ2-2
clone size: NA
V gene: TRBV2
CDR3 DNA: TGTGCCAGCACAACAGGGGAGACCGGGGAGCTGTTTTTT
CDR3 protein: CASTTGETGELFF

D gene: TRBD1
J gene: TRBJ2-7
clone size: NA
V gene: TRBV6-6
CDR3 DNA: TGTGCCAGCAGTTCGGAGGACAGGGGGACCCCCTACGAGCAGTACTTC
CDR3 protein: CASSSEDRGTPYEQYF

D gene: NA
J gene: TRBJ1-3
clone size: NA
V gene: TRBV7-9
CDR3 DNA: TGTGCCAGCAGCTTAGGACTGAGAAACACCATATATTTT
CDR3 protein: CASSLGLRNTIYF

D gene: NA
J gene: TRBJ1-2
clone size: NA
V gene: TRBV30
CDR3 DNA: TGTGCCTGGAGTGTATCGGGGAACTATGGCTACACCTTC
CDR3 protein: CAWSVSGNYGYTF

D gene: NA
J gene: TRBJ1-1
clone size: NA
V gene: TRBV18
CDR3 DNA: TGTGCCAGCTCACCACTGGGGGAGAACACTGAAGCTTTCTTT
CDR3 protein: CASSPLGENTEAFF

D gene: NA
J gene: TRBJ2-3
clone size: NA
V gene: TRBV25-1
CDR3 DNA: TGTGCCAGCAGTGTACCGAGGGGAGATACGCAGTATTTT
CDR3 protein: CASSVPRGDTQYF

D gene: NA
J gene: TRBJ1-2
clone size: NA
V gene: TRBV5-1
CDR3 DNA: TGCGCCAGCAGCTTGTCCGGGAATAACTATGGCTACACCTTC
CDR3 protein: CASSLSGNNYGYTF

D gene: TRBD2
J gene: TRBJ2-5
clone size: NA
V gene: TRBV7-9
CDR3 DNA: TGTGCCAGCAGCTCCCTAGCGGGAGGGGGAGAGACCCAGTACTTC
CDR3 protein: CASSSLAGGGETQYF

D gene: TRBD2
J gene: TRBJ2-1
clone size: once
V gene: TRBV5-1
CDR3 DNA: TGCGCCAGCAGCGGGGGACTAGCGGGTCGCAATGAGCAGTTCTTC
CDR3 protein: CASSGGLAGRNEQFF

D gene: TRBD2
J gene: TRBJ2-5
clone size: NA
V gene: TRBV19
CDR3 DNA: TGTGCCAGTAGCCCAGCGGGAGGTTGGGAGACCCAGTACTTC
CDR3 protein: CASSPAGGWETQYF

D gene: NA
J gene: TRBJ1-3
clone size: NA
V gene: TRBV5-1
CDR3 DNA: TGCGCCAGCAGCTCCGGGACTACTGAAGCAACTGGAAACACCATATATTTT
CDR3 protein: CASSSGTTEATGNTIYF

D gene: TRBD2
J gene: TRBJ2-5
clone size: once
V gene: TRBV9
CDR3 DNA: TGTGCCAGCAGCCCCTCGGGGAGGGAAGAGACCCAGTACTTC
CDR3 protein: CASSPSGREETQYF

D gene: NA
J gene: TRBJ1-2
clone size: once
V gene: TRBV29-1
CDR3 DNA: TGCAGCGTGGGGGTTTACTATGGCTACACCTTC
CDR3 protein: CSVGVYYGYTF

D gene: TRBD1
J gene: TRBJ2-7
clone size: NA
V gene: TRBV28
CDR3 DNA: TGTGCCAGCAGTTTATTACAGGGGGCTGGCGAGCAGTACTTC
CDR3 protein: CASSLLQGAGEQYF

D gene: NA
J gene: TRBJ2-3
clone size: NA
V gene: TRBV9
CDR3 DNA: TGTGCCAGCAGCGTCAATTCCGGGGAAGGGGCAGATACGCAGTATTTT
CDR3 protein: CASSVNSGEGADTQYF

D gene: TRBD1
J gene: TRBJ1-4
clone size: NA
V gene: TRBV4-2
CDR3 DNA: TGTGCCAGCAGCCAAGGACAGGGGGAGAATGAAAAACTGTTTTTT
CDR3 protein: CASSQGQGENEKLFF

D gene: NA
J gene: TRBJ1-1
clone size: NA
V gene: TRBV29-1
CDR3 DNA: TGCAGCGTTGTTCTCTCGAACACTGAAGCTTTCTTT
CDR3 protein: CSVVLSNTEAFF

D gene: TRBD1
J gene: TRBJ2-6
clone size: NA
V gene: TRBV30
CDR3 DNA: TGTGCCTGGGGACAGGGGAGGGCCGTCACTGGGGCCAACGTCCTGACTTTC
CDR3 protein: CAWGQGRAVTGANVLTF

D gene: NA
J gene: TRBJ2-2
clone size: NA
V gene: TRBV25-1
CDR3 DNA: TGTGCCAGCAGTGAAGGGTCGGGGGTTATGACCGGGGAGCTGTTTTTT
CDR3 protein: CASSEGSGVMTGELFF

D gene: NA
J gene: TRBJ2-6
clone size: NA
V gene: TRBV4-1
CDR3 DNA: TGCGCCAGCAGCCAAGTTGGGGGCTCTGGGGCCAACGTCCTGACTTTC
CDR3 protein: CASSQVGGSGANVLTF

D gene: NA
J gene: TRBJ2-7
clone size: NA
V gene: TRBV18
CDR3 DNA: TGTGCCAGCTCACCTCAAGGGGTACAGGGCCGCGAGCAGTACTTC
CDR3 protein: CASSPQGVQGREQYF

D gene: TRBD1
J gene: TRBJ1-2
clone size: NA
V gene: TRBV6-5
CDR3 DNA: TGTGCCAGCAGGCCTGACAGGGGGATAGGTGGCTACACCTTC
CDR3 protein: CASRPDRGIGGYTF

D gene: NA
J gene: TRBJ1-2
clone size: NA
V gene: TRBV21-1
CDR3 DNA: TGTGCCAGCATAAATCGCGGAGGGAACTATGGCTACACCTTC
CDR3 protein: CASINRGGNYGYTF

D gene: NA
J gene: TRBJ2-2
clone size: NA
V gene: TRBV18
CDR3 DNA: TGTGCCAGCTCTCCTTTGACCAACACCGGGGAGCTGTTTTTT
CDR3 protein: CASSPLTNTGELFF

D gene: NA
J gene: TRBJ2-7
clone size: NA
V gene: TRBV13
CDR3 DNA: TGTGCCAGCAGCCGTGTCCAGGGAAAACGCTACGAGCAGTACTTC
CDR3 protein: CASSRVQGKRYEQYF

D gene: TRBD1
J gene: TRBJ1-2
clone size: NA
V gene: TRBV4-2
CDR3 DNA: TGTGCCAGCAGCACTGGACAGGGAGACTATGGCTACACCTTC
CDR3 protein: CASSTGQGDYGYTF

D gene: NA
J gene: TRBJ2-7
clone size: once
V gene: TRBV28
CDR3 DNA: TGTGCCAGCAGTACAGGGTCCTACGAGCAGTACTTC
CDR3 protein: CASSTGSYEQYF